What follows describes a single T cell receptor (beta chain). Its target is not known. This entry is derived from a study of cytomegalovirus exposure and HLA in healthy donors. PCR involved 60 Vbeta and 13 Jbeta primers. Measured with immunoSEQ multiplex PCR; TCRdb has only the in-frame clones, and not every one. The table records about 150,000 clones, 70% to 90% of them present only once. This CDR3 is built from 15 residues. Germline V gene sequence: CDR1 MNHNY, CDR2 SVGAGI (reference sequence). The ends were cut back, 0 bases at V and 4 bases at J, with 12 bases in the middle. Study-level findings and limits: In an earlier analysis, about 87% or about 30%: the productive usage of most TCR beta V segments. Rarity characterized most TCR sequences, yet some public TCRs appeared in many donors.

The receptor was isolated from a man aged 35 to 55 in good health and CMV-seronegative. Sequenced sample: PBMCs. The gene calls are TRBV6-6 and TRBJ2-5, with a possible D match to TRBD2 (7 bases). CDR3 region: CASSYSWGGRETQYF. In DNA form, the CDR3 reads TGTGCCAGCAGTTACTCTTGGGGGGGCCGAGAGACCCAGTACTTC.